These 20 T cell receptor beta chains were all obtained from the same sample, sequenced in a study of blood T cell repertoires in COVID-19. Clones were read by immunoSEQ multiplex PCR, and TCRdb kept only the in-frame ones, dropping some. The sample lists about 140,000 clones; more than 70% were seen once. The sample was peripheral blood. The receptors derive from a man aged 50-59 years with active or convalescent COVID-19.

V usage is TRBV9 and J usage is TRBJ2-7; 10 bases agree with TRBD1. Germline CDR1 is SGDLS and CDR2 is YYNGEE. The junction had 11 bases not matched to a gene; V was cut back by 4 bases and J by 4 bases. This CDR3 spans 16 amino acids. The CDR3 sequence: CASSPETGGGSYEQYF. CDR3 DNA sequence: TGTGCCAGCAGCCCGGAGACAGGGGGCGGTTCGTACGAGCAGTACTTC. The entire variable domain, with the rest obtained from reference TRBV9 and TRBJ2-7, is as follows: DSGVTQTPKHLITATGQRVTLRCSPRSGDLSVYWYQQSLDQGLQFLIQYYNGEERAKGNILERFSAQQFPDLHSELNLSSLELGDSALYFCASSPETGGGSYEQYFGPGTRLTVT.

This chain uses TRBV7-9 with TRBJ2-3, with unresolved D. The CDR3 is made up of 14 amino acids. Germline assignment: CDR1 SEHNR and CDR2 FQNEAQ (reference sequence). V was pared by 3 bases and J by 3 bases, with 10 bases between. CDR3 residues: CASSFTPRTDTQYF. Here the CDR3 DNA reads TGTGCCAGCAGCTTCACGCCGAGGACAGATACGCAGTATTTT.

V gene TRBV27 combines with J gene TRBJ2-7; a possible D gene is TRBD1 (5 bases). Germline-derived CDR1 and CDR2 are MNHEY and SMNVEV (reference sequence). CDR3 size: 15 residues. Trimming took off 4 bases at V and 2 bases at J, with 15 bases between the two ends. The CDR3 nucleotides are TGTGCCAGCAGTTCAACGGTCCAGGGCGCCTACGAGCAGTACTTC. Its translation: CASSSTVQGAYEQYF.

The chain employs TRBV5-4 and TRBJ2-5, with 7 bases identical to TRBD2. The CDR3 contains 15 residues. The trim removed 4 bases at V and 4 bases at J, leaving 10 bases unmatched. Germline V gives CDR1 SGHNT, CDR2 YYREEE (reference sequence). The CDR3 nucleotides read TGTGCCAGCAGCACAAATCGGGGGGTCGGAGAGACCCAGTACTTC. Its protein product is CASSTNRGVGETQYF.

V usage is TRBV4-3 and J usage is TRBJ2-1, with TRBD1 matching 9 bases. V dropped 2 bases and J dropped 8; count of bases not matched to a gene: 7. CDR1 LGHNA and CDR2 YSLEER come from the germline V gene. This CDR3 region has 15 residues. The CDR3 spells CASSQPGQGLDEQFF. In DNA, the CDR3 is TGCGCCAGCAGCCAACCGGGACAGGGACTGGATGAGCAGTTCTTC.

The chain is built from TRBV18 and TRBJ2-3, with TRBD1 matching 9 bases. Germline V gene data show CDR1 as KGHSH and CDR2 as LQKENI. CDR3 length: 19 residues. With V trimmed by 3 bases and J by 0 bases, 13 bases remained unmatched. The CDR3 DNA reads as TGTGCCAGCTCACCCGAACAGGGGGCTGAAGTCGGTAGCACAGATACGCAGTATTTT. This encodes CASSPEQGAEVGSTDTQYF. Drawing the rest from reference TRBV18 and TRBJ2-3, the complete variable domain is NAGVMQNPRHLVRRRGQEARLRCSPMKGHSHVYWYRQLPEEGLKFMVYLQKENIIDESGMPKERFSAEFPKEGPSILRIQQVVRGDSAAYFCASSPEQGAEVGSTDTQYFGPGTRLTVL.

A few counts support this clone. Additional DNA sequences in this sample encode the identical CDR3. The V gene is TRBV6-2 or TRBV6-3, the J gene TRBJ1-1; D is ambiguous. The germline gives CDR1 MNHEY, CDR2 SVGEGT. V was shortened by 5 bases and J by 8 bases, with 9 bases between the two germline ends. The CDR3 covers 11 residues. Here the CDR3 reads CASSPGLEAFF. CDR3 DNA: TGTGCCAGCAGTCCCGGTCTAGAAGCTTTCTTT.

The chain recombines TRBV29-1 with TRBJ2-5; D is unclear. The CDR3 runs to 11 residues. V lost 6 bases and J 5 bases, leaving 10 bases between the germline ends. Germline-derived CDR1 and CDR2 are SQVTM and ANQGSEA. CDR3 region: CSVDAVETQYF. Here the CDR3 DNA reads TGCAGCGTGGATGCGGTGGAGACCCAGTACTTC.

This rearrangement joins TRBV9 to TRBJ2-7; no firm D call. The V end was cut by 3 bases, the J end by 2 bases, with 12 bases between. Germline V gene sequence: CDR1 SGDLS, CDR2 YYNGEE. There are 14 residues in the CDR3. CDR3 DNA: TGTGCCAGCAGCGGCTCAGGTCCCGCCTACGAGCAGTACTTC. Encoded protein: CASSGSGPAYEQYF.

The chain combines TRBV6-5 with TRBJ2-1; TRBD1 agrees at 8 bases. J was trimmed by 7 bases and V by 2 bases; bases with no gene match: 10. The CDR3 runs 16 residues. CDR1 is MNHEY and CDR2 is SVGAGI in the germline V gene. Here the CDR3 DNA reads TGTGCCAGCAGTTACATGGTGACAGGGGAAAGAAATGAGCAGTTCTTC. It encodes CASSYMVTGERNEQFF.

The chain combines TRBV4-2 with TRBJ2-3; 9 positions agree with TRBD2. The CDR3 has 16 amino acids. Looked up from germline, CDR1 is LGHNA and CDR2 is YNFKEQ. V was pared by 4 bases and J by 3 bases, with 8 bases of the junction left unmatched. CDR3 nucleotides: TGTGCCAGCAGCCCGACCGCGGGAGGGCGGACAGATACGCAGTATTTT. Translating gives CASSPTAGGRTDTQYF.

The J gene is TRBJ2-2, the V gene TRBV18; D possibly corresponds to TRBD2 (5 bases). V was cut by 0 bases and J by 4 bases, with 6 bases left in between. The germline gives CDR1 KGHSH, CDR2 LQKENI. The CDR3 runs 14 residues. The CDR3, as DNA: TGTGCCAGCTCACCACCGAGGGTCACCGGGGAGCTGTTTTTT. Translated, it gives CASSPPRVTGELFF.

The rearrangement joins TRBV28 to TRBJ1-5, with a weak D call TRBD1 (5 bases). CDR3 length equals 12 residues. V shed 11 bases and J shed 7 bases, with 15 bases lying between them. The germline V gene has CDR1 MDHEN and CDR2 SYDVKM. The CDR3 loop reads CAGRGRGQPQHF. In DNA form, the CDR3 reads TGTGCCGGGCGGGGCCGAGGCCAGCCCCAGCATTTT.

The chain employs TRBV30 and TRBJ1-5; D might be TRBD1 (5 bases). Germline lookup yields CDR1 GTSNPN and CDR2 SVGIG (reference sequence). This CDR3 region has 13 residues. V was trimmed by 2 bases and J by 1 base, leaving 6 bases between them. The CDR3, as DNA: TGTGCCTGGAGTAGGGGCAGCAATCAGCCCCAGCATTTT. Amino acids: CAWSRGSNQPQHF.

This clone was observed a few times. V usage is TRBV6-1 and J usage is TRBJ2-7, with a possible D match to TRBD2 (6 bases). Trimming took off 4 bases at V and 0 bases at J, with 19 bases between the two ends. Germline CDR1 reads MNHNS; CDR2 reads SASEGT. The CDR3 contains 17 residues. The CDR3 coding sequence is TGTGCCAGCAGTGGTAGGGCCGTCTACGGGAGCTCCTACGAGCAGTACTTC. Protein: CASSGRAVYGSSYEQYF.

The V gene is TRBV19, the J gene TRBJ2-2, with TRBD2 identical over 14 bases. V trimming: 5 bases; J trimming: 6 bases; junction bases outside the gene matches: 5. The CDR3 consists of 16 residues. The germline CDR1 and CDR2 sequences are LNHDA and SQIVND (reference sequence). The CDR3 reads CASSVRLAGGAGELFF. As DNA, the CDR3 is TGTGCCAGTAGTGTTCGACTAGCGGGAGGGGCCGGGGAGCTGTTTTTT.

The chain uses TRBV7-2 and TRBJ1-2, with 9 positions matching TRBD1. The CDR3 is made up of 14 amino acids. Trimming at V came to 4 bases and at J to 2 bases, leaving 2 bases not matched to a gene. Germline lookup yields CDR1 SGHTA and CDR2 FQGNSA. CDR3 protein: CASSYGTGNYGYTF. Here the CDR3 DNA reads TGTGCCAGCAGCTATGGGACAGGGAACTATGGCTACACCTTC. Full variable domain (missing parts from reference TRBV7-2 and TRBJ1-2): GAGVSQSPSNKVTEKGKDVELRCDPISGHTALYWYRQSLGQGLEFLIYFQGNSAPDKSGLPSDRFSAERTGGSVSTLTIQRTQQEDSAVYLCASSYGTGNYGYTFGSGTRLTVV.

There are a few counts of this clone. This rearrangement joins TRBV5-6 to TRBJ1-3; TRBD1 is a possible D gene (5 bases). The CDR3 is made up of 14 amino acids. The V end was cut by 4 bases, the J end by 4 bases, with 12 bases between. Germline V lookup: CDR1 SGHDT, CDR2 YYEEEE. The CDR3 loop is CASSRVGPGNTIYF. The CDR3 DNA sequence: TGTGCCAGCAGCCGGGTGGGGCCCGGAAACACCATATATTTT.

The gene calls are TRBV28 and TRBJ2-7; 7 bases are a match to TRBD2. This CDR3 comprises 15 residues. V trimming: 6 bases; J trimming: 0 bases; junction bases outside the gene matches: 8. Germline CDR1 is MDHEN and CDR2 is SYDVKM. CDR3 nucleotides: TGTGCCAGCAGCGACCGTCTAGCGGACTCCTACGAGCAGTACTTC. Translating it yields CASSDRLADSYEQYF. Drawing the rest from reference TRBV28 and TRBJ2-7, the complete variable domain is DVKVTQSSRYLVKRTGEKVFLECVQDMDHENMFWYRQDPGLGLRLIYFSYDVKMKEKGDIPEGYSVSREKKERFSLILESASTNQTSMYLCASSDRLADSYEQYFGPGTRLTVT.

On this clone: The sample carries other DNA sequences with the same CDR3. The chain uses TRBV5-1 and TRBJ2-7; D perhaps matches TRBD1 (5 bases). V lost 0 bases, J lost 0 bases, and 7 bases lay in between. From germline, CDR1 is SGHRS and CDR2 YFSETQ. This CDR3 has 14 residues. DNA for the CDR3: TGCGCCAGCAGCTTGGTCGACAGCTCCTACGAGCAGTACTTC. This gives the protein CASSLVDSSYEQYF. Complete variable domain (other parts from reference TRBV5-1 and TRBJ2-7): KAGVTQTPRYLIKTRGQQVTLSCSPISGHRSVSWYQQTPGQGLQFLFEYFSETQRNKGNFPGRFSGRQFSNSRSEMNVSTLELGDSALYLCASSLVDSSYEQYFGPGTRLTVT.